The 5 T cell receptor beta chains reported below all come from one sample, sequenced in a study of STAT3 mutations in large granular lymphocyte leukemia. General study findings and limits: Every T-cell large granular lymphocyte leukemia patient had at least one immunodominant TCR beta clonotype.

What these receptors recognize is not known. The assay was immunoSEQ multiplex PCR, and TCRdb's table has in-frame clones only and misses some. There are some 4,500 clones in the sample; approximately 49% occur only once, and approximately 80% lies in the top ten. Sequencing used peripheral blood mononuclear cells. These receptors were obtained from a man aged 60 to 75 with T-cell large granular lymphocyte leukemia. Some clones in this sample may be carry-over from other donors' samples.

The chain links TRBV5-1 to TRBJ2-5; 7 bases map to TRBD2. Germline CDR1 is SGHRS and CDR2 is YFSETQ. Trimming took 5 bases from V and 5 from J; bases not matched to a gene: 9. The CDR3 sequence is 14 residues long. CDR3 in amino acids: CASSRTGGTETQYF. CDR3 nucleotide sequence: TGCGCCAGCAGTAGGACGGGGGGAACGGAGACCCAGTACTTC.

This clone was observed a few times. This chain joins TRBV4-1 and TRBJ1-6; D is unclear. Trimming removed 4 bases at V and 4 bases at J, with 5 bases between. The CDR3 covers 13 residues. CDR1 and CDR2 from the germline V gene are MGHRA and YSYEKL. The CDR3 region is CASSLTYNSPLHF. In DNA form, the CDR3 reads TGCGCCAGCAGCCTGACGTATAATTCACCCCTCCACTTT.

This clone was picked up one time. The chain employs TRBV4-2 and TRBJ1-5; perhaps TRBD1 as D (5 bases). Trimming removed 3 bases at V and 0 bases at J, with 9 bases between. This CDR3 is 15 amino acids long. The germline CDR1 and CDR2 sequences are LGHNA and YNFKEQ. CDR3 DNA sequence: TGTGCCAGCAGCCAGGGGCCCTATAGCAATCAGCCCCAGCATTTT. Translation gives CASSQGPYSNQPQHF.

This sequence joins TRBV7-9 and TRBJ2-7; D is perhaps TRBD2 (6 bases). The CDR3 has 13 amino acids. CDR1 SEHNR and CDR2 FQNEAQ come from the germline V gene (reference sequence). Trimming took 1 base from V and 5 from J, leaving 9 bases between them. The CDR3 sequence: CASSLGSGDEQYF. Here the CDR3 DNA reads TGTGCCAGCAGCTTAGGTTCGGGGGACGAGCAGTACTTC.

The chain is built from TRBV30 and TRBJ2-3; D is unclear. Germline V gives CDR1 GTSNPN, CDR2 SVGIG (reference sequence). The CDR3 spans 12 residues. Trimming pared 3 bases from V and 6 bases from J, leaving 10 bases between. The CDR3, as DNA: TGTGCCTGGAGCCCCAATTCCGATACGCAGTATTTT. Translation: CAWSPNSDTQYF.